This T cell receptor beta chain was obtained from a study of shared clonotypes between healthy human individuals. Sequencing was performed with immunoSEQ multiplex PCR; in TCRdb, only in-frame clones are kept and a portion is missing. The sample includes approximately 2.5 million clones, roughly 92% seen only once; the top ten take 0.13% to 0.15%. This clone was detected once. The source is a young man in good health. Material for sequencing was naive CD4+ T cells sorted from blood. Sample subset: CD45RA+ positively selected.

CDR3 region: CASSSQTGQVHNEQFF. The DNA of the CDR3 is TGTGCCAGCAGCTCCCAAACCGGACAGGTACACAATGAGCAGTTCTTC. The chain employs TRBV5-6 and TRBJ2-1, with 7 positions matching TRBD1. V dropped 3 bases and J dropped 5; count of bases not matched to a gene: 11. The CDR3 extends over 16 amino acids. Germline V gene sequence: CDR1 SGHDT, CDR2 YYEEEE.